This TCR beta chain emerged from a study of vaccination and CD4 T cells after COVID-19. Study in general: At a median about 72 days (range 14 to 241) after dose two, post-vaccine samples were obtained.

Treatment of the sample: 10-day PBMC culture with coronavirus spike peptide pools or control peptides (ViraFEST assay). ViraFEST sequenced TCRs after peptide-pool expansion of antigen-specific T cells. Dates of PCR positivity, March to December 2020, preceded the US Alpha, Beta and Delta variants. Of note for this clonotype: No antigen is known for it. Germline and junction disagree at one end, which may indicate a read error.

The germline V gene has CDR1 SNHLY and CDR2 FYNNEI. The length of the CDR3 is 12 residues. Cultured CD4+ T cell DNA was sequenced using the Oncomine TCR Beta short-read assay. TCRdb independently ran MiXCR on the PCR reads; one entry per CDR3 protein. This table has some 11,000 distinct CDR3 sequences, 55% to 65% appearing once. The sequence was obtained from a human donor who had recovered from COVID-19. This chain links TRBV2 with TRBJ2-7; D unresolved. This specimen was CD4+ T cells from blood, cultured in vitro, taken before SARS-CoV-2 vaccination. The CDR3 bases are TGTGTCAGCAGTGAATTGAGTTACGAGCAGTACTTC. Translated: CVSSELSYEQYF.